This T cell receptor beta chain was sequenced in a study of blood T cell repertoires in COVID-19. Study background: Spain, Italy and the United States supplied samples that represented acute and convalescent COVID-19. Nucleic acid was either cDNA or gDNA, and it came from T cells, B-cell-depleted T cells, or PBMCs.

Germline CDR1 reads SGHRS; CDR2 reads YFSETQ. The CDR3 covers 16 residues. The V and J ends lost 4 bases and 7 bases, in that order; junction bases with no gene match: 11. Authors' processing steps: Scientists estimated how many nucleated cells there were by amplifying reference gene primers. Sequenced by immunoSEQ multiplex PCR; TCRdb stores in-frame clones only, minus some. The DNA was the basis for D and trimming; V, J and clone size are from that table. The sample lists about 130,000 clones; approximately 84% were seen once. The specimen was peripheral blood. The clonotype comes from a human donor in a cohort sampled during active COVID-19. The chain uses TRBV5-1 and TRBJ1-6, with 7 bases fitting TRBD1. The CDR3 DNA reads TGCGCCAGCAGCGGAAGGACAGGCCAGGGGAATTCACCCCTCCACTTT. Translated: CASSGRTGQGNSPLHF. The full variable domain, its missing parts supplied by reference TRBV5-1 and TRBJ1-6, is KAGVTQTPRYLIKTRGQQVTLSCSPISGHRSVSWYQQTPGQGLQFLFEYFSETQRNKGNFPGRFSGRQFSNSRSEMNVSTLELGDSALYLCASSGRTGQGNSPLHFGNGTRLTVT.